The rows below give T cell receptor beta chains drawn from one sample of a study of beta chain features in type 1 diabetes. Measured with immunoSEQ multiplex PCR; TCRdb has only the in-frame clones, and not every one. Of 630,000 or so clones listed, more than 13% were seen once; the top ten hold 0.03% to 0.045%. Sequenced input: naive CD4+ T cells from blood. These receptors all stem from a man younger than 35 with type 1 diabetes. CDR3s include the opening cysteine and the closing phenylalanine or tryptophan. Each record gives: clone size, J gene, D gene, V gene, CDR3 protein, CDR3 DNA. The D gene is left open where the match is weak. The listing skips clone size in some rows; elsewhere it reads once, few, many or a size class.

clone_size: .; j_call: TRBJ1-4; d_call: .; v_call: TRBV18; cdr3_aa: CASSPPSPLNEKLFF; cdr3_nt: TGTGCCAGCTCACCACCGTCACCCCTTAATGAAAAACTGTTTTTT
clone_size: .; j_call: TRBJ1-2; d_call: .; v_call: TRBV9; cdr3_aa: CASSVGGASYGYTF; cdr3_nt: TGTGCCAGCAGCGTAGGTGGGGCTTCCTATGGCTACACCTTC
clone_size: few; j_call: TRBJ1-1; d_call: .; v_call: TRBV9; cdr3_aa: CASSVVRNTEAFF; cdr3_nt: TGTGCCAGCAGCGTAGTCAGGAACACTGAAGCTTTCTTT
clone_size: .; j_call: TRBJ1-5; d_call: .; v_call: TRBV30; cdr3_aa: CAWNSGGGQPQHF; cdr3_nt: TGTGCCTGGAACTCGGGAGGGGGTCAGCCCCAGCATTTT
clone_size: few; j_call: TRBJ2-7; d_call: .; v_call: TRBV7-2; cdr3_aa: CASSFNRPVGVQYF; cdr3_nt: TGTGCCAGCAGCTTTAATCGTCCTGTGGGGGTGCAGTACTTC
clone_size: few; j_call: TRBJ2-7; d_call: TRBD2; v_call: TRBV7-2; cdr3_aa: CASSSLAVSSYEQYF; cdr3_nt: TGTGCCAGCAGCTCTCTAGCGGTTAGCTCCTACGAGCAGTACTTC
clone_size: few; j_call: TRBJ2-2; d_call: .; v_call: TRBV11-2; cdr3_aa: CASSWAINTGELFF; cdr3_nt: TGTGCCAGCAGTTGGGCCATTAACACCGGGGAGCTGTTTTTT
clone_size: few; j_call: TRBJ1-1; d_call: .; v_call: TRBV6-5; cdr3_aa: CASSQSTGGTEAFF; cdr3_nt: TGTGCCAGCAGTCAATCGACGGGAGGCACTGAAGCTTTCTTT
clone_size: few; j_call: TRBJ2-1; d_call: .; v_call: TRBV4-3; cdr3_aa: CASSQERAGGSSREQFF; cdr3_nt: TGCGCCAGCAGCCAAGAAAGAGCAGGGGGGAGTTCCAGGGAGCAGTTCTTC
clone_size: few; j_call: TRBJ2-1; d_call: .; v_call: TRBV4-2; cdr3_aa: CASSKPAGNYNEQFF; cdr3_nt: TGTGCCAGCAGTAAGCCCGCGGGGAACTACAATGAGCAGTTCTTC
clone_size: .; j_call: TRBJ1-1; d_call: .; v_call: TRBV28; cdr3_aa: CASSSRDIEAFF; cdr3_nt: TGTGCCAGCAGTTCGAGGGACATTGAAGCTTTCTTT
clone_size: few; j_call: TRBJ2-1; d_call: TRBD2; v_call: TRBV29-1; cdr3_aa: CSVDPSGGASSYEQFF; cdr3_nt: TGCAGCGTTGACCCTAGCGGGGGGGCTTCATCGTATGAGCAGTTCTTC
clone_size: few; j_call: TRBJ2-6; d_call: .; v_call: TRBV27; cdr3_aa: CASSNRAGANVLTF; cdr3_nt: TGTGCCAGCAGTAACAGGGCTGGGGCCAACGTCCTGACTTTC
clone_size: few; j_call: TRBJ1-4; d_call: .; v_call: TRBV9; cdr3_aa: CASSVAANNEKLFF; cdr3_nt: TGTGCCAGCAGCGTAGCGGCAAATAATGAAAAACTGTTTTTT
clone_size: few; j_call: TRBJ2-7; d_call: .; v_call: TRBV29-1; cdr3_aa: CSVEGSVHEQYF; cdr3_nt: TGCAGCGTTGAAGGCAGCGTCCACGAGCAGTACTTC
clone_size: few; j_call: TRBJ2-3; d_call: .; v_call: TRBV5-1; cdr3_aa: CASSLRTGGTDTQYF; cdr3_nt: TGCGCCAGCAGCCTAAGGACGGGAGGCACAGATACGCAGTATTTT
clone_size: .; j_call: TRBJ1-1; d_call: .; v_call: TRBV6-5; cdr3_aa: CASMRGVNTEAFF; cdr3_nt: TGTGCCAGTATGAGAGGGGTGAACACTGAAGCTTTCTTT
clone_size: .; j_call: TRBJ1-2; d_call: TRBD1; v_call: TRBV28; cdr3_aa: CASSSGQHYGYTF; cdr3_nt: TGTGCCAGCAGTTCGGGACAGCACTATGGCTACACCTTC
clone_size: .; j_call: TRBJ2-5; d_call: TRBD2; v_call: TRBV7-9; cdr3_aa: CASRPLAGGLETQYF; cdr3_nt: TGTGCCAGCAGACCCCTAGCGGGAGGGCTTGAGACCCAGTACTTC
clone_size: .; j_call: TRBJ2-5; d_call: TRBD2; v_call: TRBV29-1; cdr3_aa: CSVAGRLKETQYF; cdr3_nt: TGCAGCGTAGCGGGACGGCTGAAAGAGACCCAGTACTTC
clone_size: .; j_call: TRBJ2-5; d_call: .; v_call: TRBV21-1; cdr3_aa: CASSKGNQETQYF; cdr3_nt: TGTGCCAGCAGCAAAGGCAACCAAGAGACCCAGTACTTC
clone_size: few; j_call: TRBJ2-6; d_call: .; v_call: TRBV18; cdr3_aa: CASSPLITSGANVLTF; cdr3_nt: TGTGCCAGCTCACCACTGATCACCTCTGGGGCCAACGTCCTGACTTTC
clone_size: .; j_call: TRBJ2-3; d_call: TRBD1; v_call: TRBV14; cdr3_aa: CASSLRDRVADTQYF; cdr3_nt: TGTGCCAGCAGCCTCCGGGACAGGGTGGCAGATACGCAGTATTTT
clone_size: .; j_call: TRBJ2-6; d_call: .; v_call: TRBV5-6; cdr3_aa: CASSLGGSGANVLTF; cdr3_nt: TGTGCCAGCAGCTTGGGAGGCTCTGGGGCCAACGTCCTGACTTTC
clone_size: .; j_call: TRBJ2-1; d_call: .; v_call: TRBV5-8; cdr3_aa: CASSLGRGRGNEQFF; cdr3_nt: TGTGCCAGCAGCTTGGGGAGGGGGCGCGGGAATGAGCAGTTCTTC
clone_size: .; j_call: TRBJ1-2; d_call: .; v_call: TRBV7-2; cdr3_aa: CASSFSGSNYGYTF; cdr3_nt: TGTGCCAGCAGCTTCTCGGGCTCTAACTATGGCTACACCTTC
clone_size: few; j_call: TRBJ2-5; d_call: .; v_call: TRBV6-1; cdr3_aa: CASSEQGLGGSQYF; cdr3_nt: TGTGCCAGCAGTGAACAAGGACTAGGGGGATCCCAGTACTTC
clone_size: few; j_call: TRBJ2-7; d_call: TRBD1; v_call: TRBV5-1; cdr3_aa: CASSLAGQDEQYF; cdr3_nt: TGCGCCAGCAGCTTGGCCGGACAGGACGAGCAGTACTTC
clone_size: .; j_call: TRBJ1-5; d_call: .; v_call: TRBV2; cdr3_aa: CASSDMGAEPQHF; cdr3_nt: TGTGCCAGCAGTGACATGGGTGCGGAGCCCCAGCATTTT
clone_size: few; j_call: TRBJ2-1; d_call: TRBD2; v_call: TRBV25-1; cdr3_aa: CATSSGRGAYNEQFF; cdr3_nt: TGTGCCACCTCGAGCGGGAGAGGCGCCTACAATGAGCAGTTCTTC
clone_size: .; j_call: TRBJ2-3; d_call: .; v_call: TRBV29-1; cdr3_aa: CSGDRERNQYF; cdr3_nt: TGCAGCGGGGACCGGGAAAGAAATCAGTATTTT
clone_size: few; j_call: TRBJ1-2; d_call: .; v_call: TRBV30; cdr3_aa: CACLNREGNYGYTF; cdr3_nt: TGTGCCTGCCTCAACAGGGAGGGAAACTATGGCTACACCTTC
clone_size: few; j_call: TRBJ1-1; d_call: TRBD1; v_call: TRBV25-1; cdr3_aa: CASSPGTGGTEAFF; cdr3_nt: TGTGCCAGCAGTCCCGGGACAGGAGGGACTGAAGCTTTCTTT
clone_size: .; j_call: TRBJ1-4; d_call: .; v_call: TRBV2; cdr3_aa: CASSEGEKLFF; cdr3_nt: TGTGCCAGCAGTGAGGGCGAAAAACTGTTTTTT
clone_size: few; j_call: TRBJ2-6; d_call: .; v_call: TRBV19; cdr3_aa: CASMIRGANVLTF; cdr3_nt: TGTGCCAGTATGATAAGAGGGGCCAACGTCCTGACTTTC
clone_size: few; j_call: TRBJ2-7; d_call: TRBD1; v_call: TRBV13; cdr3_aa: CASSVRDRGYEQYF; cdr3_nt: TGTGCCAGCAGCGTCCGGGACAGGGGCTACGAGCAGTACTTC
clone_size: .; j_call: TRBJ1-1; d_call: TRBD1; v_call: TRBV11-2; cdr3_aa: CASSFRQGNTEAFF; cdr3_nt: TGTGCCAGCAGCTTCCGACAGGGGAACACTGAAGCTTTCTTT
clone_size: few; j_call: TRBJ2-7; d_call: .; v_call: TRBV4-2; cdr3_aa: CASSQEGIGRGSSYEQYF; cdr3_nt: TGTGCCAGCAGCCAAGAAGGAATAGGCAGGGGATCCTCCTACGAGCAGTACTTC
clone_size: few; j_call: TRBJ1-3; d_call: .; v_call: TRBV30; cdr3_aa: CAWSAAGGSGNTIYF; cdr3_nt: TGTGCCTGGAGTGCCGCGGGAGGCTCTGGAAACACCATATATTTT
clone_size: few; j_call: TRBJ1-4; d_call: .; v_call: TRBV29-1; cdr3_aa: CSVRNEKLFF; cdr3_nt: TGCAGCGTTCGGAATGAAAAACTGTTTTTT
clone_size: .; j_call: TRBJ1-6; d_call: .; v_call: TRBV30; cdr3_aa: CAWSPIGVSSPLHF; cdr3_nt: TGTGCCTGGAGCCCCATAGGGGTAAGCTCACCCCTCCACTTT
clone_size: .; j_call: TRBJ2-7; d_call: .; v_call: TRBV11-2; cdr3_aa: CASSPIWTVSSYEQYF; cdr3_nt: TGTGCCAGCAGCCCAATATGGACTGTGAGCTCCTACGAGCAGTACTTC
clone_size: .; j_call: TRBJ1-4; d_call: TRBD1; v_call: TRBV27; cdr3_aa: CASSYRPGGHEKLFF; cdr3_nt: TGTGCCAGCAGTTATCGCCCAGGGGGACATGAAAAACTGTTTTTT
clone_size: few; j_call: TRBJ1-1; d_call: TRBD1; v_call: TRBV19; cdr3_aa: CASSPRTGETTEAFF; cdr3_nt: TGTGCCAGTAGTCCCCGGACAGGGGAAACAACTGAAGCTTTCTTT
clone_size: few; j_call: TRBJ1-1; d_call: .; v_call: TRBV14; cdr3_aa: CASSQVWPAGEAFF; cdr3_nt: TGTGCCAGCAGCCAAGTGTGGCCCGCGGGGGAAGCTTTCTTT
clone_size: few; j_call: TRBJ2-7; d_call: TRBD2; v_call: TRBV30; cdr3_aa: CAWSVLAGAYEQYF; cdr3_nt: TGTGCCTGGAGTGTACTGGCGGGAGCCTACGAGCAGTACTTC
clone_size: few; j_call: TRBJ2-5; d_call: .; v_call: TRBV9; cdr3_aa: CASSPSGQETQYF; cdr3_nt: TGTGCCAGCAGCCCTTCTGGCCAAGAGACCCAGTACTTC
clone_size: few; j_call: TRBJ2-3; d_call: .; v_call: TRBV30; cdr3_aa: CAWGPDTQYF; cdr3_nt: TGTGCCTGGGGGCCCGATACGCAGTATTTT
clone_size: few; j_call: TRBJ2-1; d_call: .; v_call: TRBV5-1; cdr3_aa: CASSLEAVVNEQFF; cdr3_nt: TGCGCCAGCAGCTTGGAAGCTGTCGTCAATGAGCAGTTCTTC
clone_size: .; j_call: TRBJ1-5; d_call: .; v_call: TRBV7-9; cdr3_aa: CASSPQTGTNQPQHF; cdr3_nt: TGTGCCAGCAGCCCACAAACAGGAACCAATCAGCCCCAGCATTTT
clone_size: few; j_call: TRBJ1-6; d_call: .; v_call: TRBV27; cdr3_aa: CASSFKDNSPLHF; cdr3_nt: TGTGCCAGCAGTTTCAAGGATAATTCACCCCTCCACTTT
clone_size: .; j_call: TRBJ2-2; d_call: .; v_call: TRBV18; cdr3_aa: CASSPRATNTGELFF; cdr3_nt: TGTGCCAGCTCACCAAGAGCGACGAACACCGGGGAGCTGTTTTTT
clone_size: .; j_call: TRBJ2-5; d_call: TRBD2; v_call: TRBV14; cdr3_aa: CASSFRGLAGVETQYF; cdr3_nt: TGTGCCAGCAGCTTCCGGGGACTAGCGGGAGTAGAGACCCAGTACTTC
clone_size: few; j_call: TRBJ1-2; d_call: .; v_call: TRBV7-2; cdr3_aa: CASSVNRASIYGYTF; cdr3_nt: TGTGCCAGCAGCGTAAACAGAGCGTCCATCTATGGCTACACCTTC
clone_size: few; j_call: TRBJ1-2; d_call: .; v_call: TRBV30; cdr3_aa: CAWIDMGHYGYTF; cdr3_nt: TGTGCCTGGATCGACATGGGACATTATGGCTACACCTTC
clone_size: few; j_call: TRBJ2-7; d_call: .; v_call: TRBV7-2; cdr3_aa: CASSLPPQRQYF; cdr3_nt: TGTGCCAGCAGCTTACCGCCCCAACGGCAGTACTTC
clone_size: few; j_call: TRBJ1-2; d_call: .; v_call: TRBV28; cdr3_aa: CVSQANYGYTF; cdr3_nt: TGTGTTAGCCAAGCTAACTATGGCTACACCTTC